These 16 T cell receptor beta chains were all obtained from the same sample, sequenced in a study of shared clonotypes between healthy human individuals. Assay used: immunoSEQ multiplex PCR; TCRdb lists only in-frame clones, some missing. The table records 950,000 to 1,200,000 clones, 70% to 85% of them present only once. Sequences were obtained from memory CD4+ T cells from PBMCs. Subset in this sample: CD45RA-negative fraction. These TCRs come from a man aged 18 to 29 in good health. Some clones in this sample may be carry-over from other donors' samples.

This clone came up a few times. The gene calls are TRBV19 and TRBJ2-5, with D unclear. CDR1 is LNHDA, CDR2 SQIVND, per germline (reference sequence). The CDR3 extends over 12 amino acids. Trimming removed 5 bases at V and 9 bases at J, with 13 bases between. In DNA, the CDR3 is TGTGCCAGTAGTCCGGGTCTAGGGTCCCAGTACTTC. It specifies CASSPGLGSQYF.

The chain is built from TRBV19 and TRBJ1-2; D not certain. V lost 6 bases to trimming and J lost 8 bases, with 19 bases between them. The germline gives CDR1 LNHDA, CDR2 SQIVND (reference sequence). This CDR3 region has 14 residues. The chain's CDR3 is CASSPKQILRGYTF. The CDR3 DNA sequence: TGTGCCAGTAGCCCCAAACAAATCTTACGGGGCTACACCTTC.

The chain recombines TRBV28 with TRBJ1-5; no clear D gene. The V end lost 3 bases, the J end lost 1 base, and 13 bases lay between the germline ends. Germline-derived CDR1 and CDR2 are MDHEN and SYDVKM. This CDR3 has 16 amino acids. For the CDR3, the DNA is TGTGCCAGCAGTTTGTCGATCCTACGGAGCAATCAGCCCCAGCATTTT. This translates into CASSLSILRSNQPQHF.

This chain uses TRBV2 with TRBJ2-2; TRBD2 matches 10 bases. The germline gives CDR1 SNHLY, CDR2 FYNNEI. The CDR3 totals 16 residues. The V segment lost 4 bases and the J segment 7 bases; nucleotides outside the gene matches: 9. The CDR3 here is CASSVGLAGEGGELFF. CDR3 nucleotide sequence: TGTGCCAGCAGTGTGGGCCTAGCGGGAGAGGGCGGGGAGCTGTTTTTT. Filled out from reference TRBV2 and TRBJ2-2, the complete variable domain reads EPEVTQTPSHQVTQMGQEVILRCVPISNHLYFYWYRQILGQKVEFLVSFYNNEISEKSEIFDDQFSVERPDGSNFTLKIRSTKLEDSAMYFCASSVGLAGEGGELFFGEGSRLTVL.

The chain has TRBV9 and TRBJ2-1; 7 positions match TRBD2. CDR1 and CDR2 from the germline V gene are SGDLS and YYNGEE. J lost 3 bases, V lost 3 bases, and 9 bases had no gene match. The CDR3 consists of 16 residues. CDR3 region: CASSGIQRGLYNEQFF. The CDR3 DNA follows: TGTGCCAGCAGCGGTATCCAGCGGGGCCTCTACAATGAGCAGTTCTTC.

The chain employs TRBV30 and TRBJ2-7, with unresolved D. The CDR3 is 12 amino acids. The V gene lost 3 bases and the J gene lost 4 bases, with 10 bases spanning the gap. Germline V gene lookup returns CDR1 GTSNPN and CDR2 SVGIG (reference sequence). CDR3 coding DNA: TGTGCCTGGAGCTGGCTGGGTTACGAGCAGTACTTC. Protein product: CAWSWLGYEQYF.

J is TRBJ2-4 and V is TRBV28, with 8 nucleotides matching TRBD1. J gave up 4 bases and V 6 bases, and 11 bases lay outside the gene matches. CDR1 and CDR2 from the germline V gene are MDHEN and SYDVKM. The CDR3 extends over 16 amino acids. DNA of the CDR3: TGTGCCAGCAGCCTCCAAAAACAGGGGGGAAAAAACATTCAGTACTTC. Protein: CASSLQKQGGKNIQYF.

V and J are TRBV19 and TRBJ2-2; 12 nucleotides align to TRBD1. The CDR3 sequence is 17 residues long. Germline CDR1 is LNHDA and CDR2 is SQIVND (reference sequence). The V gene end was trimmed by 7 bases and the J gene end by 6 bases; junction bases not matched to a gene: 12. CDR3 DNA sequence: TGTGCCAGTAAGGAAGCGGGACAGGGGGCGCTAGCCGGGGAGCTGTTTTTT. It codes for CASKEAGQGALAGELFF.

This clone was counted many times. This rearrangement joins TRBV10-3 to TRBJ2-5; 7 nucleotides agree with TRBD2. The germline V gene has CDR1 ENHRY and CDR2 SYGVKD. Losses at the gene ends were 6 bases for V and 4 bases for J; bases not matched to a gene: 11. There are 15 residues in the CDR3. DNA for the CDR3: TGTGCCATCAGCCAGCCGGGGCGGGGGAGAGAGACCCAGTACTTC. It specifies CAISQPGRGRETQYF.

The V and J genes are TRBV6-5 and TRBJ2-3; TRBD1 matches at 9 bases. This CDR3 is 14 amino acids long. Germline V gives CDR1 MNHEY, CDR2 SVGAGI. The junction had 9 bases not matched to a gene; V was cut back by 5 bases and J by 9 bases. For the CDR3, the DNA is TGTGCCAGCAGTCGGGACAGGGTATCTGCCACGCAGTATTTT. This encodes CASSRDRVSATQYF.

The genes are TRBV2 and TRBJ2-1; D perhaps matches TRBD1 (6 bases). V gave up 5 bases and J gave up 2 bases, with 10 bases separating them. This CDR3 region has 14 residues. Per the germline V gene, CDR1 is SNHLY and CDR2 is FYNNEI. CDR3 residues: CASSSGHPYNEQFF. In DNA form, the CDR3 reads TGTGCCAGCAGTTCGGGACACCCCTACAATGAGCAGTTCTTC.

The V and J genes are TRBV28 and TRBJ1-3; 7 nucleotides line up with TRBD1. The CDR3 sequence is 14 residues long. Germline trimming cut 2 bases from V and 8 bases from J; bases unmatched to any gene: 6. Germline V gene sequence: CDR1 MDHEN, CDR2 SYDVKM. The CDR3 nucleotides read TGTGCCAGCAGTTTAGCAGGGGGTAGAGACACCATATATTTT. This translates into CASSLAGGRDTIYF.

The V and J genes are TRBV9 and TRBJ1-2; 8 bases match TRBD1. Germline CDR1 reads SGDLS; CDR2 reads YYNGEE. The CDR3 runs to 17 residues. J lost 2 bases, V lost 0 bases, and 9 bases had no gene match. CDR3 DNA sequence: TGTGCCAGCAGCGTAGGGTCCAGGGGGCGCCCAAACTATGGCTACACCTTC. This sequence encodes CASSVGSRGRPNYGYTF.

This clone showed up just a few times. This chain uses TRBV28 with TRBJ2-7; 9 bases map to TRBD2. The germline V gene encodes CDR1 MDHEN and CDR2 SYDVKM. The length of the CDR3 is 17 residues. V lost 4 bases, J lost 7 bases, and 17 bases stayed unmatched. CDR3 bases: TGTGCCAGCAGTTACGCCGTTGGTAGCGGGAGTACGAGGGAGCAGTACTTC. Encoded protein: CASSYAVGSGSTREQYF. Combining the CDR3 with reference TRBV28 and TRBJ2-7 gives the whole variable domain DVKVTQSSRYLVKRTGEKVFLECVQDMDHENMFWYRQDPGLGLRLIYFSYDVKMKEKGDIPEGYSVSREKKERFSLILESASTNQTSMYLCASSYAVGSGSTREQYFGPGTRLTVT.

CDR3 residues: CASSTGIGGYGYTF. As DNA, the CDR3 is TGTGCCAGCAGCACAGGGATTGGAGGCTATGGCTACACCTTC. This chain connects TRBV7-8 to TRBJ1-2, with D maybe TRBD1 (6 bases). CDR1 is SGHVS and CDR2 is FQNEAQ in the germline V gene. V was shortened by 5 bases and J by 4 bases, with 14 bases between the two germline ends. The length of the CDR3 is 14 residues.

V gene TRBV2 combines with J gene TRBJ2-4, with D unresolved. V was trimmed by 6 bases and J by 0 bases, leaving 9 bases between them. This CDR3 contains 14 residues. In germline, CDR1 is SNHLY, CDR2 FYNNEI. Here the CDR3 reads CASSPDLAKNIQYF. The CDR3 DNA sequence: TGTGCCAGCAGCCCCGACCTAGCCAAAAACATTCAGTACTTC.